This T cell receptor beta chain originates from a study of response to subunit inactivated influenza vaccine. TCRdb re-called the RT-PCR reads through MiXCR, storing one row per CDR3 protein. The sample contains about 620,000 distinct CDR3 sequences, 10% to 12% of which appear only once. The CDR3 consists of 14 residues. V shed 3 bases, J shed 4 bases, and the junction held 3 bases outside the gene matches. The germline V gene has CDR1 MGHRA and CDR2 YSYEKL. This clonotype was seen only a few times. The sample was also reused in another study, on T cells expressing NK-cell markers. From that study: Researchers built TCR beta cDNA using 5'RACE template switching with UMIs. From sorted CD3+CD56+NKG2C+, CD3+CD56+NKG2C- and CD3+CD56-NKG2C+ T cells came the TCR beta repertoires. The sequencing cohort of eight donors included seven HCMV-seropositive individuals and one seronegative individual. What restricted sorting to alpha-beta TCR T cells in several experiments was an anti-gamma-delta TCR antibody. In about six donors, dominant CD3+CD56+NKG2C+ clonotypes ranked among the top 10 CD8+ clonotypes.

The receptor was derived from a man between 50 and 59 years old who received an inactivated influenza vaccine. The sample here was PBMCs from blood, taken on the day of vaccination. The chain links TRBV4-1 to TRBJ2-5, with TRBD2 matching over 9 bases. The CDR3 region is CASSHLTSGETQYF. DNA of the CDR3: TGCGCCAGCAGCCACTTGACTAGCGGAGAGACCCAGTACTTC.